The present TCR beta chain was sequenced within a study of blood T cell repertoires in COVID-19. The wider study: Sites in the United States, Italy and Spain provided acute and convalescent COVID-19 samples. From T cells, B-cell-depleted T cells, or PBMCs came the material, which was cDNA or gDNA.

CDR1 and CDR2 from the germline V gene are MNHEY and SVGEGT. V lost 5 bases to trimming and J lost 7 bases, with 15 bases between them. There are 14 residues in the CDR3. Authors' processing steps: Counts of nucleated cells, estimated from reference gene primer amplification, were obtained. TCRdb's table, derived via immunoSEQ multiplex PCR, lists solely in-frame clones and lacks some. V and J calls and clone size are those listed in that table; D and trimming were worked out from the DNA. The sample records about 62,000 clones, more than 80% being singletons. The specimen was peripheral blood. The source of this sequence is a woman of 80 years or more with acute or convalescent COVID-19. The V call is TRBV6-2 or TRBV6-3, the J call TRBJ1-5; a possible D gene is TRBD1 (5 bases). The CDR3, as DNA: TGTGCCAGCAGTCAGGGTATGGGAAGACAGCCCCAGCATTTT. It translates to CASSQGMGRQPQHF.